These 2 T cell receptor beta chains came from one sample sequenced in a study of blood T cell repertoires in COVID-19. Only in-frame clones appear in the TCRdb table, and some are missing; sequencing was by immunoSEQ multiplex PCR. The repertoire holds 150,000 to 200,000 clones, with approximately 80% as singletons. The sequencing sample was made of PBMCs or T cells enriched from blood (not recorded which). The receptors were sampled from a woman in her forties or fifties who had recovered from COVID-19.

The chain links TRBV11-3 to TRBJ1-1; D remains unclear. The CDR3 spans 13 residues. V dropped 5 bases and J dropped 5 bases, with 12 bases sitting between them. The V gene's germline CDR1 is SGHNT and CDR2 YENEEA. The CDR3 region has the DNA TGTGCCAGCAGCGCCTCCCAGAATACTGAAGCTTTCTTT. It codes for CASSASQNTEAFF.

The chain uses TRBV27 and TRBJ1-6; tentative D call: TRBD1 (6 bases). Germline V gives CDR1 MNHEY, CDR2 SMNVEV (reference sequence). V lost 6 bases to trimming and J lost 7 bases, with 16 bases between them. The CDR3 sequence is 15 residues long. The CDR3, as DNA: TGTGCCAGCAGGGTGGCAGGGGCAAGGAATTCACCCCTCCACTTT. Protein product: CASRVAGARNSPLHF.